Below, 15 T cell receptor beta chains from the same sample are listed, as sequenced in a study of blood T cell repertoires in COVID-19. TCRdb's table, derived via immunoSEQ multiplex PCR, lists solely in-frame clones and lacks some. The profile shows roughly 180,000 clones, around four fifths of them singletons. The material sequenced was peripheral blood. These receptors were obtained from a woman in her 30s with acute or convalescent COVID-19.

This chain joins TRBV6-5 and TRBJ1-6, with D hard to call. This CDR3 contains 15 residues. CDR1 and CDR2 (germline): MNHEY, SVGAGI. The V end was cut by 4 bases, the J end by 6 bases, with 13 bases between. The chain's CDR3 is CASSWEELGNSPLHF. The DNA of the CDR3 is TGTGCCAGCAGTTGGGAGGAGCTAGGTAATTCACCCCTCCACTTT.

This clone appeared many times. V is TRBV7-9 and J is TRBJ2-7; tentatively, D is TRBD2 (6 bases). The germline V gene has CDR1 SEHNR and CDR2 FQNEAQ (reference sequence). The CDR3 totals 12 residues. The germline V and J ends were trimmed by 4 bases and 9 bases, with 13 bases remaining between them. The chain's CDR3 is CASSSGERRQYF. DNA of the CDR3: TGTGCCAGCAGCTCGGGGGAGAGAAGGCAGTACTTC.

The chain recombines TRBV15 with TRBJ2-1; 7 nucleotides align to TRBD2. The germline V gene has CDR1 LNHNV and CDR2 YYDKDF (reference sequence). There are 16 residues in the CDR3. Trimming at V came to 1 base and at J to 10 bases, leaving 13 bases not matched to a gene. The CDR3 DNA is TGTGCCACCAGCAGAGGGTCGAGCGGGATATTTGCGGAGCAGTTCTTC. Protein product: CATSRGSSGIFAEQFF.

The J gene is TRBJ1-4, the V gene TRBV28; the D gene is possibly TRBD1 (5 bases). V was shortened by 2 bases and J by 7 bases, with 17 bases between the two germline ends. This CDR3 contains 16 residues. CDR1 and CDR2 from the germline V gene are MDHEN and SYDVKM. The CDR3 reads CASSLRRGKGFEKLFF. The DNA of the CDR3 is TGTGCCAGCAGTTTACGTAGGGGCAAGGGGTTTGAAAAACTGTTTTTT.

This sequence joins TRBV4-2 and TRBJ2-7; 11 bases line up with TRBD2. Germline values: CDR1 LGHNA, CDR2 YNFKEQ. V lost 0 bases and J lost 0; bases outside the gene matches: 7. The CDR3 has 18 residues. This chain's CDR3 is CASSQDYPTSGVSYEQYF. For the CDR3, the DNA is TGTGCCAGCAGCCAAGATTACCCGACTAGCGGGGTCTCCTACGAGCAGTACTTC.

The chain carries TRBV6-4 and TRBJ2-1; D not certain. CDR3 length equals 14 residues. Germline CDR1 is MRHNA and CDR2 is SNTAGT. The V end lost 1 base, the J end lost 9 bases, and 13 bases lay between the germline ends. Here the CDR3 DNA reads TGTGCCAGCAGTGACTATCCCCAGCGTGGTGAGCAGTTCTTC. It encodes CASSDYPQRGEQFF.

This chain connects TRBV9 to TRBJ2-1, with D unresolved. Trimming took off 3 bases at V and 9 bases at J, with 7 bases between the two ends. CDR1 and CDR2 from the germline V gene are SGDLS and YYNGEE. The CDR3 consists of 11 residues. The CDR3 here is CASSEVSEQFF. The DNA for the CDR3 is TGTGCCAGCAGCGAAGTTAGTGAGCAGTTCTTC.

CDR3 in amino acids: CASSLRTDLTGELFF. The CDR3 nucleotides read TGTGCCAGCAGTCTCCGGACAGACCTCACCGGGGAGCTGTTTTTT. The gene calls are TRBV28 and TRBJ2-2; D is perhaps TRBD1 (6 bases). Germline lookup yields CDR1 MDHEN and CDR2 SYDVKM. The V gene lost 5 bases and the J gene lost 4 bases, with 14 bases spanning the gap. This CDR3 is 15 amino acids long.

This clone was counted between two and nine times. This chain uses TRBV30 with TRBJ1-2, with D hard to call. V lost 5 bases, J lost 0 bases, and 7 bases lay in between. Germline CDR1 GTSNPN, CDR2 SVGIG (reference sequence). The CDR3 loop spans 12 amino acids. The CDR3 region is CAWDRANYGYTF. For the CDR3, the DNA is TGTGCCTGGGACCGGGCTAACTATGGCTACACCTTC.

The chain joins TRBV19 to TRBJ2-2; 8 bases align to TRBD2. Germline lookup yields CDR1 LNHDA and CDR2 SQIVND (reference sequence). V lost 4 bases and J lost 3; bases outside the gene matches: 10. CDR3 length equals 17 residues. The CDR3: CASSTRFGGGYTGELFF. The CDR3 DNA reads TGTGCCAGTAGTACCCGATTCGGCGGGGGGTACACCGGGGAGCTGTTTTTT.

This clone was detected a few times. The chain links TRBV11-2 to TRBJ1-1; D is perhaps TRBD1 (5 bases). CDR3 size: 17 residues. The V gene's germline CDR1 is SGHAT and CDR2 FQNNGV. The V end was cut by 5 bases, the J end by 4 bases, with 23 bases between. CDR3 residues: CASSDLFPQGIGTEAFF. In nucleotides, the CDR3 is TGTGCCAGCAGCGACCTCTTTCCTCAGGGAATTGGCACTGAAGCTTTCTTT.

About this clone itself: At one boundary the junction diverges from the germline segment, which might be a read error. V gene TRBV7-2 combines with J gene TRBJ2-7; 7 nucleotides line up with TRBD1. Germline values: CDR1 SGHTA, CDR2 FQGNSA. The CDR3 has 18 residues. CDR3 nucleotide sequence: TGTGCCAGCAGCGTCTCCGGGACAGTCGGTAAGCCCCCCTACGCGCAGTACTTC. This sequence encodes CASSVSGTVGKPPYAQYF. The variable domain in full, completed from reference TRBV7-2 and TRBJ2-7, reads GAGVSQSPSNKVTEKGKDVELRCDPISGHTALYWYRQSLGQGLEFLIYFQGNSAPDKSGLPSDRFSAERTGGSVSTLTIQRTQQEDSAVYLCASSVSGTVGKPPYAQYFGPGTRLTVT.

The CDR3 coding sequence is TGTGCCAGCAGTTCCCTTGACAGCTACAATCAGCCCCAGCATTTT. Residues: CASSSLDSYNQPQHF. The V gene is TRBV6-6, the J gene TRBJ1-5, with D tentatively TRBD1 (5 bases). CDR3 length equals 15 residues. Germline V gene lookup returns CDR1 MNHNY and CDR2 SVGAGI (reference sequence). Trimming cost V 4 bases and J 3 bases, with 13 bases left between them.

The chain has TRBV28 and TRBJ1-6; D remains ambiguous. Per germline, CDR1 MDHEN and CDR2 SYDVKM. This CDR3 has 14 amino acids. V lost 6 bases, J lost 0 bases, and 6 bases lay in between. As DNA, the CDR3 is TGTGCCAGCAGGTTGAGCTCCTATAATTCACCCCTCCACTTT. This codes for CASRLSSYNSPLHF.

This chain links TRBV30 with TRBJ2-3; 10 bases map to TRBD2. Germline-derived CDR1 and CDR2 are GTSNPN and SVGIG (reference sequence). CDR3 size: 13 residues. Trimming took 4 bases from V and 3 from J; bases not matched to a gene: 1. The CDR3 reads CAWMTSGTDTQYF. The CDR3 DNA reads TGTGCCTGGATGACTAGCGGGACAGATACGCAGTATTTT.